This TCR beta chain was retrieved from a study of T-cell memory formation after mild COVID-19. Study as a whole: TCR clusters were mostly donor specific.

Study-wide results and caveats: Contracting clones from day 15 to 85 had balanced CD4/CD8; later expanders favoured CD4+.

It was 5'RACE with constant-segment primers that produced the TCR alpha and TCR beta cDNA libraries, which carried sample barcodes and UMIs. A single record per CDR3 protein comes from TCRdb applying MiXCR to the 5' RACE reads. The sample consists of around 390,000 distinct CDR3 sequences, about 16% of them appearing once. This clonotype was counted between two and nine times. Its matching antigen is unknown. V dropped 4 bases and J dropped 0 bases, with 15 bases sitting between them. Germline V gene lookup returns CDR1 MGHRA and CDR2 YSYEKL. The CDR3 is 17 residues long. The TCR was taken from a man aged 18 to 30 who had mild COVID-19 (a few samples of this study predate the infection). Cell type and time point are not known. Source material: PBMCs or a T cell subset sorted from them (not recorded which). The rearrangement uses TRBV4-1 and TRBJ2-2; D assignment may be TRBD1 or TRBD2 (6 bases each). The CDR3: CASSRILGGPNTGELFF. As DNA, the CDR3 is TGCGCCAGCAGCCGTATCCTCGGGGGCCCGAACACCGGGGAGCTGTTTTTT.